Listed here are 8 T cell receptor beta chains from one sample, sequenced in a study of cytomegalovirus exposure and HLA in healthy donors. With 60 Vbeta and 13 Jbeta primers, the PCR was carried out. Repertoires were generated with immunoSEQ multiplex PCR, while TCRdb's copy carries only in-frame clones and drops some. The sample records 55,000 to 65,000 clones, roughly four fifths being singletons. Sequenced sample: PBMCs. The receptors derive from a human donor in good health.

The chain is built from TRBV5-6 and TRBJ1-2, with D unclear. Trimming took 2 bases from V and 7 from J, leaving 9 bases between them. Germline V lookup: CDR1 SGHDT, CDR2 YYEEEE. The CDR3 has 12 amino acids. CDR3 in amino acids: CASSFGASGYTF. The DNA for the CDR3 is TGTGCCAGCAGCTTCGGAGCTAGTGGCTACACCTTC.

The chain has TRBV7-9 and TRBJ1-6; no definite D call. Trimming removed 5 bases from V and 8 bases from J, with 16 bases in between. Germline values: CDR1 SEHNR, CDR2 FQNEAQ (reference sequence). The CDR3 length is 15 residues. CDR3 sequence: CASSPHSVVDSPLHF. CDR3 DNA: TGTGCCAGCAGCCCCCATTCGGTTGTGGATTCACCCCTCCACTTT.

The rearrangement uses TRBV4-2 and TRBJ2-1; the match to TRBD2 covers 7 bases. The V gene's germline CDR1 is LGHNA and CDR2 YNFKEQ. CDR3 length equals 21 residues. V gave up 2 bases and J gave up 1 base; unmatched junction bases: 20. The CDR3 sequence is CASSQYVFGGPAGRSYNEQFF. CDR3 sequence (DNA): TGTGCCAGCAGCCAATATGTTTTTGGGGGTCCAGCGGGAAGATCCTACAATGAGCAGTTCTTC.

This clone has just one count. The chain employs TRBV4-2 and TRBJ2-1; D might be TRBD2 (5 bases). The ends were cut back, 0 bases at V and 5 bases at J, with 11 bases in the middle. The CDR3 has 15 residues. The germline gives CDR1 LGHNA, CDR2 YNFKEQ. CDR3 loop: CASSQEGSLHNEQFF. The CDR3 bases are TGTGCCAGCAGCCAAGAGGGGAGTCTGCACAATGAGCAGTTCTTC.

The chain couples TRBV7-8 to TRBJ2-1, with 11 bases matching TRBD2. Germline trimming cut 5 bases from V and 4 bases from J; bases unmatched to any gene: 13. CDR1 and CDR2 (germline): SGHVS, FQNEAQ. This CDR3 spans 18 amino acids. As DNA, the CDR3 is TGTGCCAGCAGCATCTTTCCTTTAGGACTAGCGGGTTACAATGAGCAGTTCTTC. The encoded protein is CASSIFPLGLAGYNEQFF.

This chain uses TRBV7-2 with TRBJ2-3; D might be TRBD2 (5 bases). The CDR3 loop spans 13 amino acids. V was cut by 0 bases and J by 9 bases, with 10 bases left in between. Germline V gives CDR1 SGHTA, CDR2 FQGNSA. The CDR3 DNA reads TGTGCCAGCAGCTTAGCGTACGGGGAAACGCAGTATTTT. The encoded protein is CASSLAYGETQYF.

The V and J genes are TRBV28 and TRBJ2-6, with 7 positions matching TRBD2. Germline V lookup: CDR1 MDHEN, CDR2 SYDVKM. Losses at the gene ends were 7 bases for V and 0 bases for J; bases not matched to a gene: 9. This CDR3 comprises 17 residues. The CDR3 loop is CASNGGRSPSGANVLTF. The DNA for the CDR3 is TGTGCCAGCAATGGCGGGAGATCCCCCTCTGGGGCCAACGTCCTGACTTTC.

CDR3 nucleotide sequence: TGTGCCAGTAGTATAGATTGGGCGGGGGGCTACAATGAGCAGTTCTTC. Encoded protein: CASSIDWAGGYNEQFF. The chain recombines TRBV19 with TRBJ2-1, with TRBD2 matching over 8 bases. V lost 0 bases and J lost 3; bases outside the gene matches: 4. The germline CDR1 and CDR2 sequences are LNHDA and SQIVND (reference sequence). CDR3 length: 16 residues.